This T cell receptor beta chain was captured in a study of control samples from healthy donors and cancer patients. Trimming took off 2 bases at V and 5 bases at J, with 16 bases between the two ends. Germline loops: CDR1 KGHSH, CDR2 LQKENI. CDR3 size: 16 residues. TCRdb's table, derived via immunoSEQ multiplex PCR, lists solely in-frame clones and lacks some. The data contain over 150,000 clones, approximately 94% of them seen just once; the ten biggest clones take up around 13%. V is TRBV18 and J is TRBJ1-5; tentatively, D is TRBD1 (6 bases). The sample was PBMCs. The receptor comes from a man in his sixties with colorectal cancer. CDR3 residues: CASSPYTGGAYQPQHF. CDR3 bases: TGTGCCAGCTCACCATATACTGGGGGCGCTTATCAGCCCCAGCATTTT.